These T cell receptor beta chains were read from a single sample in a study of T-cell memory formation after mild COVID-19. Each CDR3 protein is one row after TCRdb ran MiXCR on the 5' RACE reads. The table includes around 340,000 distinct CDR3 sequences, 10% to 15% detected once. Sequenced input: PBMCs or a T cell subset sorted from them (not recorded which). These receptors originate from a man younger than 35 who had mild COVID-19 (a few samples of this study predate the infection). Cell type and time point are not known. CDR3s include the opening cysteine and the closing phenylalanine or tryptophan. The order of the fields is clone size, D gene, V gene, J gene, CDR3 DNA, CDR3 protein. The D gene is left open where the match is weak. Clone size is given for some rows only: seen once, a few or many times, or a class if the clone is expanded.

abundance: -; d_gene: -; v_gene: TRBV6-1; j_gene: TRBJ2-7; CDR3nt: TGTGCCAGCAGTGCGCCGGGGAGAGGTATCGAGCAGTACTTC; CDR3aa: CASSAPGRGIEQYF
abundance: few; d_gene: TRBD1; v_gene: TRBV6-2/TRBV6-3; j_gene: TRBJ1-5; CDR3nt: TGTGCCAGCAGTGCCCGGGACAGCCACCTGGGAAGTCAGCCCCAGCATTTT; CDR3aa: CASSARDSHLGSQPQHF
abundance: few; d_gene: TRBD1; v_gene: TRBV9; j_gene: TRBJ2-2; CDR3nt: TGTGCCAGCAGCGTAGGAGGAGGACAGGGGTTGAGCGGGGAGCTGTTTTTT; CDR3aa: CASSVGGGQGLSGELFF
abundance: few; d_gene: -; v_gene: TRBV9; j_gene: TRBJ2-1; CDR3nt: TGTGCCAGCAGCGTAGGGACTCGTTCCTACAATGAGCAGTTCTTC; CDR3aa: CASSVGTRSYNEQFF
abundance: few; d_gene: -; v_gene: TRBV9; j_gene: TRBJ2-2; CDR3nt: TGTGCCAGCAACCTCCTGGGCACCGGGGAGCTGTTTTTT; CDR3aa: CASNLLGTGELFF
abundance: -; d_gene: TRBD1; v_gene: TRBV5-5; j_gene: TRBJ1-4; CDR3nt: TGTGCCAGCAGCTTGGAAGGGGGACAGGGTGAAAAACTGTTTTTT; CDR3aa: CASSLEGGQGEKLFF
abundance: few; d_gene: -; v_gene: TRBV19; j_gene: TRBJ2-4; CDR3nt: TGTGCCAGTTCGTCTGTCGACCAAGCCAAAAACATTCAGTACTTC; CDR3aa: CASSSVDQAKNIQYF
abundance: few; d_gene: -; v_gene: TRBV3-1; j_gene: TRBJ1-5; CDR3nt: TGTGCCAGCAGCCCTCAACCAGGCCATCAGCCCCAGCATTTT; CDR3aa: CASSPQPGHQPQHF
abundance: -; d_gene: TRBD1; v_gene: TRBV7-3; j_gene: TRBJ2-1; CDR3nt: TGTGCCAGCAGCTTAGAGGGGGCCGACAATGAGCAGTTCTTC; CDR3aa: CASSLEGADNEQFF
abundance: -; d_gene: TRBD2; v_gene: TRBV5-1; j_gene: TRBJ2-5; CDR3nt: TGCGCCAGCAGCTTGCATACTAGCGGGGCAAAAGAGACCCAGTACTTC; CDR3aa: CASSLHTSGAKETQYF
abundance: -; d_gene: -; v_gene: TRBV6-1; j_gene: TRBJ1-5; CDR3nt: TGTGCCAGCAGTGAACTTGTCAGGTATAGCAATCAGCCCCAGCATTTT; CDR3aa: CASSELVRYSNQPQHF
abundance: few; d_gene: TRBD2; v_gene: TRBV7-9; j_gene: TRBJ2-2; CDR3nt: TGTGCCAGCAGCTTCCCGGGACTAGCGTCCACCGGGGAGCTGTTTTTT; CDR3aa: CASSFPGLASTGELFF
abundance: few; d_gene: TRBD1; v_gene: TRBV30; j_gene: TRBJ2-5; CDR3nt: TGTGCCTGGAGTCTGGGACAGGGAATCGGAGAGACCCAGTACTTC; CDR3aa: CAWSLGQGIGETQYF
abundance: few; d_gene: -; v_gene: TRBV7-9; j_gene: TRBJ2-1; CDR3nt: TGTGCCAGCAGCTCCAGTTGGGGGCCCAATGAGCAGTTCTTC; CDR3aa: CASSSSWGPNEQFF
abundance: few; d_gene: -; v_gene: TRBV6-5; j_gene: TRBJ2-7; CDR3nt: TGTGCCAGCAGTTCTCTCAGTTCCTACGAGCAGTACTTC; CDR3aa: CASSSLSSYEQYF
abundance: -; d_gene: -; v_gene: TRBV5-1; j_gene: TRBJ2-3; CDR3nt: TGCGCCAGCAGCCTCCGGGGGGCGGGTCTATTAGGAACAGATACGCAGTATTTT; CDR3aa: CASSLRGAGLLGTDTQYF
abundance: -; d_gene: -; v_gene: TRBV2; j_gene: TRBJ2-7; CDR3nt: TGTGCCAGCAGTGAACGGGTGGGGACTTCCTACGAGCAGTACTTC; CDR3aa: CASSERVGTSYEQYF
abundance: -; d_gene: -; v_gene: TRBV5-1; j_gene: TRBJ2-2; CDR3nt: TGCGCCAGCAGCTCCGACGAGCGGTCCCCGAACACCGGGGAGCTGTTTTTT; CDR3aa: CASSSDERSPNTGELFF
abundance: few; d_gene: TRBD1; v_gene: TRBV7-9; j_gene: TRBJ1-2; CDR3nt: TGTGCCAGCAGCCATGGACAGGACGCCTATGGCTACACCTTC; CDR3aa: CASSHGQDAYGYTF
abundance: many; d_gene: -; v_gene: TRBV7-2; j_gene: TRBJ2-1; CDR3nt: TGTGCCAGCAGCTTAGACCCGCAGGGCTACAATGAGCAGTTCTTC; CDR3aa: CASSLDPQGYNEQFF
abundance: many; d_gene: TRBD2; v_gene: TRBV9; j_gene: TRBJ2-3; CDR3nt: TGTGCCAGCAGCGTAGGTGCGGGGGGGAACACAGATACGCAGTATTTT; CDR3aa: CASSVGAGGNTDTQYF
abundance: -; d_gene: -; v_gene: TRBV7-9; j_gene: TRBJ2-5; CDR3nt: TGTGCCAGCAGCCCTCGAGGAGAAGAGACCCAGTACTTC; CDR3aa: CASSPRGEETQYF
abundance: -; d_gene: -; v_gene: TRBV9; j_gene: TRBJ1-1; CDR3nt: TGTGCCAGCAGCGTAGTTGCGGGGGACGGAGCTTTCTTT; CDR3aa: CASSVVAGDGAFF
abundance: -; d_gene: -; v_gene: TRBV7-9; j_gene: TRBJ2-5; CDR3nt: TGTGCCAGCAGCTTATCGGAAAGCGGGGAGACCCAGTACTTC; CDR3aa: CASSLSESGETQYF
abundance: few; d_gene: TRBD2; v_gene: TRBV6-5; j_gene: TRBJ2-7; CDR3nt: TGTGCCAGCAGGCCGGGGGGGACCTACGAGCAGTACTTC; CDR3aa: CASRPGGTYEQYF
abundance: few; d_gene: -; v_gene: TRBV10-3; j_gene: TRBJ1-2; CDR3nt: TGTGCCATCAGTGACCAACAGGGACAACCCTATGGCTACACCTTC; CDR3aa: CAISDQQGQPYGYTF
abundance: few; d_gene: TRBD2; v_gene: TRBV4-3; j_gene: TRBJ2-1; CDR3nt: TGCGCCAGCAGCCAAGGGTTTGTAGCGGGGGAGAAGGATGAGCAGTTCTTC; CDR3aa: CASSQGFVAGEKDEQFF
abundance: few; d_gene: -; v_gene: TRBV10-3; j_gene: TRBJ1-5; CDR3nt: TGTGCCATCAGTGATCCCGGTAAGAATCAGCCCCAGCATTTT; CDR3aa: CAISDPGKNQPQHF
abundance: few; d_gene: -; v_gene: TRBV7-9; j_gene: TRBJ2-5; CDR3nt: TGTGCCAGCAGCCTCGTCAGGGGCACCGGGGAGACCCAGTACTTC; CDR3aa: CASSLVRGTGETQYF
abundance: -; d_gene: TRBD1; v_gene: TRBV6-1; j_gene: TRBJ1-5; CDR3nt: TGTGCCAGCAGGACCGGACAGGGGGCCGGACAGCCCCAGCATTTT; CDR3aa: CASRTGQGAGQPQHF
abundance: -; d_gene: -; v_gene: TRBV12-3/TRBV12-4; j_gene: TRBJ2-3; CDR3nt: TGTGCCAGCACCGATACTGGGCACCATGGGGCAGATACGCAGTATTTT; CDR3aa: CASTDTGHHGADTQYF
abundance: few; d_gene: -; v_gene: TRBV28; j_gene: TRBJ2-5; CDR3nt: TGTGCCAGCAGTTTCTGGACTCTAACCTCCCAAGAGACCCAGTACTTC; CDR3aa: CASSFWTLTSQETQYF
abundance: many; d_gene: -; v_gene: TRBV6-2/TRBV6-3; j_gene: TRBJ2-1; CDR3nt: TGTGCCAGCAGCCCGTGGGGCAGGGAGCAGTTCTTC; CDR3aa: CASSPWGREQFF
abundance: many; d_gene: -; v_gene: TRBV5-1; j_gene: TRBJ2-5; CDR3nt: TGCGCCAGCAGCCTGCCAGGTCGCGAGACCCAGTACTTC; CDR3aa: CASSLPGRETQYF
abundance: -; d_gene: -; v_gene: TRBV7-3; j_gene: TRBJ2-2; CDR3nt: TGTGCCAGCAGTCCCACGACTGGTGCGGGGACCGGGGAGCTGTTTTTT; CDR3aa: CASSPTTGAGTGELFF
abundance: -; d_gene: TRBD1; v_gene: TRBV6-2/TRBV6-3; j_gene: TRBJ1-1; CDR3nt: TGTGCCAGCAGTTACCGGGGACAGGGCACTGAAGCTTTCTTT; CDR3aa: CASSYRGQGTEAFF
abundance: few; d_gene: -; v_gene: TRBV20-1; j_gene: TRBJ2-7; CDR3nt: TGCAGTGCTAGAGATCTGGCGGTCTCGTGGTACGAGCAGTACTTC; CDR3aa: CSARDLAVSWYEQYF
abundance: -; d_gene: -; v_gene: TRBV3-1; j_gene: TRBJ1-2; CDR3nt: TGTGCCAGCAGCCCGTACGGGAACGGCTACACCTTC; CDR3aa: CASSPYGNGYTF
abundance: -; d_gene: TRBD1; v_gene: TRBV7-9; j_gene: TRBJ2-3; CDR3nt: TGTGCCAGCAGCGGCAGGGGGAGCACAGATACGCAGTATTTT; CDR3aa: CASSGRGSTDTQYF